This T cell receptor (beta chain) was captured by sequencing in a study of glioma-infiltrating T cells. Regarding the study as a whole: Non-neoplastic patients had below-expected tissue-blood divergence, while all gliomas exceeded expectation. CDR3 overlap between tissue and blood was very small.

Germline CDR1 and CDR2: MNHEY and SMNVEV (reference sequence). The CDR3 has 18 residues. V shed 5 bases, J shed 5 bases, and the junction held 16 bases outside the gene matches. A few counts support this clonotype. Antigen unknown. Amplification of TCR alpha and beta CDR3 regions from RNA used iRepertoire nested multiplex PCR. Input was roughly 85-450 ng of tissue mRNA or PBMC total RNA. TCRdb re-derived calls from the multiplex PCR reads in MiXCR, one entry per CDR3 protein. Seen here are under 150,000 distinct CDR3 sequences, about two fifths observed once, and the top ten hold 20%. The TCR sequence derives from a human donor with low-grade glioma or glioblastoma, undergoing nonglioma brain surgery, or in good health (not recorded which). Sequencing used glioma tissue, nonneoplastic brain tissue, or PBMCs (not recorded which). The V gene is TRBV27, the J gene TRBJ2-3; TRBD2 matches at 10 bases. CDR3 sequence: CASSRRAPGTSVRDTQYF. The DNA of the CDR3 is TGTGCCAGCAGTAGAAGAGCCCCCGGGACTAGCGTCCGAGATACGCAGTATTTT.